This T cell receptor (beta chain) was captured by sequencing in a study of metastatic and nonmetastatic thyroid tumors. Study background: Repertoires from blood and tumor or nodule tissue of malignant and benign thyroid patients were compared.

No patient had received any treatment before thyroid surgery. Trimming took 2 bases from V and 2 from J, leaving 12 bases between them. Germline V gives CDR1 LGHDT, CDR2 YNNKEL (reference sequence). The length of the CDR3 is 15 residues. Per the original methods: A papillary thyroid cancer distant-metastasis classifier was built from CDR3 differences across clinicopathological groups. TCRdb redid the clone calls on the PCR reads using MiXCR. None of the V and J calls come from the authors' own analysis; TCRdb made them. The sample holds 35,000 to 40,000 clones, 25% to 30% seen once. V usage is TRBV3-1 and J usage is TRBJ1-2; maybe TRBD1 (5 bases). Sample: blood. The receptor was derived from a male donor with papillary thyroid cancer or a benign thyroid nodule (not recorded which). Some clones in this sample may be carry-over from other donors' samples. CDR3 in amino acids: CASSQYRSGNYGYTF. Here the CDR3 DNA reads TGTGCCAGCAGCCAATACAGGAGTGGGAACTATGGCTACACCTTC.